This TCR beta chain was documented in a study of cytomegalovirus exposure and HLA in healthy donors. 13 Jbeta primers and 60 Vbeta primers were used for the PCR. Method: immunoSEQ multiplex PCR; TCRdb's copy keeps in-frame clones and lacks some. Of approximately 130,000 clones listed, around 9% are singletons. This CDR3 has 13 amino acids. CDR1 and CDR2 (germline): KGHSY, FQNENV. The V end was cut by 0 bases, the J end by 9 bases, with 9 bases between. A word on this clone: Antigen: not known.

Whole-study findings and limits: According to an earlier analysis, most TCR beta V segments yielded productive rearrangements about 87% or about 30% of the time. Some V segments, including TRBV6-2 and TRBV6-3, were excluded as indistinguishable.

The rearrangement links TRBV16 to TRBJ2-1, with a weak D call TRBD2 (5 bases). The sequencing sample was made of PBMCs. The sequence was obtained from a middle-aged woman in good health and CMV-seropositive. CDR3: CASSQSLAGEQFF. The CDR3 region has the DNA TGTGCCAGCAGCCAATCGCTAGCTGGTGAGCAGTTCTTC.